This T cell receptor beta chain emerged from a study of blood T cell repertoires in COVID-19. Here immunoSEQ multiplex PCR was the method, and the copy in TCRdb shows in-frame clones only, minus some. The sample yields a few hundred thousand clones, 82% seen once. Germline CDR1 is MNHEY and CDR2 is SVGAGI. Trimming removed 6 bases from V and 6 bases from J, with 14 bases in between. The CDR3 has 13 amino acids. The chain combines TRBV6-5 with TRBJ1-2; the D is unclear. The clonotype comes from a woman aged 18-35 years with acute or convalescent COVID-19. Source material: peripheral blood. The CDR3 DNA reads as TGTGCCAGCAGCTACGCGGCTGTTGATGGCTACACCTTC. Protein: CASSYAAVDGYTF.